What follows are 11 T cell receptor beta chains derived from one specimen sequenced in a study of T cell responses to AZD1222 COVID-19 vaccine. Repertoires were generated with immunoSEQ multiplex PCR, while TCRdb's copy carries only in-frame clones and drops some. In the table there are 150,000 to 200,000 clones, about 90% of which are singletons. The material sequenced was peripheral blood, taken 28 days after the second AZD1222 dose. The receptors stem from an adult who received the AZD1222 COVID-19 vaccine.

The chain uses TRBV2 and TRBJ1-2; a possible D gene is TRBD1 (6 bases). Trimming took 6 bases from V and 6 from J, leaving 17 bases between them. Germline CDR1 is SNHLY and CDR2 is FYNNEI. This CDR3 comprises 14 residues. DNA of the CDR3: TGTGCCAGCAGCGGGCGGGGGGCGAGTAATGGCTACACCTTC. Translation gives CASSGRGASNGYTF.

Remarks on this clone: The same CDR3 is also encoded by other DNA sequences in this sample. The J gene is TRBJ2-6, the V gene TRBV30; D call uncertain. The CDR3 spans 13 residues. Between the trimmed V and J ends, which lost 2 bases and 0 bases, there was a span of 2 bases. Germline V gene sequence: CDR1 GTSNPN, CDR2 SVGIG (reference sequence). CDR3 protein: CAWSFSGANVLTF. Written as DNA, the CDR3 is TGTGCCTGGAGTTTCTCTGGGGCCAACGTCCTGACTTTC.

The chain is built from TRBV23-1 and TRBJ1-2; 7 bases agree with TRBD1. TRBV23-1 is an ORF; its function is uncertain. This CDR3 spans 15 amino acids. V was pared by 0 bases and J by 6 bases, with 7 bases of the junction left unmatched. The CDR3 region is CASSQSEGACNGYTF. CDR3 coding DNA: TGCGCCAGCAGTCAATCGGAGGGGGCGTGTAATGGCTACACCTTC.

The chain employs TRBV28 and TRBJ2-2; D ambiguous. Trimming cost V 4 bases and J 3 bases, with 18 bases left between them. CDR1 is MDHEN, CDR2 SYDVKM, per germline. CDR3 length: 17 residues. DNA for the CDR3: TGTGCCAGCAGTTCATACCGGAACCTTCAGGACACCGGGGAGCTGTTTTTT. Protein product: CASSSYRNLQDTGELFF.

The sample holds one count of this clone. The genes are TRBV7-9 and TRBJ1-2; D gene unclear. CDR1 and CDR2 (germline): SEHNR, FQNEAQ (reference sequence). The CDR3 has 12 residues. V dropped 2 bases and J dropped 6 bases, with 7 bases sitting between them. The CDR3 DNA reads TGTGCCAGCAGCTTATATGGGGATGGCTACACCTTC. It specifies CASSLYGDGYTF.

The V gene is TRBV25-1, the J gene TRBJ2-3, with a possible D match to TRBD2 (7 bases). V lost 4 bases and J lost 2, with 10 bases in between. This CDR3 contains 14 residues. Looked up from germline, CDR1 is MGHDK and CDR2 is SYGVNS. This CDR3 is CASSAGGPTDTQYF. In DNA, the CDR3 is TGTGCCAGCAGTGCGGGGGGCCCCACAGATACGCAGTATTTT.

The J gene is TRBJ1-2, the V gene TRBV7-9; D unclear. CDR3 length: 12 amino acids. Trimming left V 3 bases short and J 4 bases short, with 6 bases between. Germline V gives CDR1 SEHNR, CDR2 FQNEAQ (reference sequence). DNA of the CDR3: TGTGCCAGCAGCTTCGACTCCTATGGCTACACCTTC. This translates into CASSFDSYGYTF. The full variable domain, in which reference TRBV7-9 and TRBJ1-2 provide the parts outside the CDR3, is DTGVSQNPRHKITKRGQNVTFRCDPISEHNRLYWYRQTLGQGPEFLTYFQNEAQLEKSRLLSDRFSAERPKGSFSTLEIQRTEQGDSAMYLCASSFDSYGYTFGSGTRLTVV.

This clone was picked up one time. This chain links TRBV24-1 with TRBJ2-2; 9 positions match TRBD1. The CDR3 loop spans 16 amino acids. The germline V gene encodes CDR1 KGHDR and CDR2 SFDVKD. Trimming removed 3 bases from V and 7 bases from J; junction bases left unmatched: 8. CDR3 residues: CATSDGDRVYNGELFF. In DNA, the CDR3 is TGTGCCACCAGTGATGGGGACAGGGTGTATAACGGGGAGCTGTTTTTT.

The CDR3: CASSRTVGYEQYF. CDR3 DNA sequence: TGTGCCAGCAGTCGGACGGTGGGCTACGAGCAGTACTTC. The V and J genes are TRBV6-5 and TRBJ2-7; D is unresolved. Per germline, CDR1 MNHEY and CDR2 SVGAGI. The CDR3 loop spans 13 amino acids. Trimming removed 5 bases from V and 3 bases from J, with 11 bases in between.

The rearrangement links TRBV20-1 to TRBJ1-2; D not certain. Between the trimmed V and J ends, which lost 3 bases and 4 bases, there was a span of 3 bases. The CDR3 runs 10 residues. Germline V gene sequence: CDR1 DFQATT, CDR2 SNEGSKA (reference sequence). The CDR3 nucleotides read TGCAGTGCTAGGACCTATGGCTACACCTTC. This sequence encodes CSARTYGYTF.

The V and J genes are TRBV19 and TRBJ1-1; D is unclear. Germline lookup yields CDR1 LNHDA and CDR2 SQIVND (reference sequence). The CDR3 has 14 amino acids. V was shortened by 4 bases and J by 0 bases, with 9 bases between the two germline ends. The CDR3 DNA is TGTGCCAGTAGTACCGGTGCTTTGAACACTGAAGCTTTCTTT. Translation: CASSTGALNTEAFF.